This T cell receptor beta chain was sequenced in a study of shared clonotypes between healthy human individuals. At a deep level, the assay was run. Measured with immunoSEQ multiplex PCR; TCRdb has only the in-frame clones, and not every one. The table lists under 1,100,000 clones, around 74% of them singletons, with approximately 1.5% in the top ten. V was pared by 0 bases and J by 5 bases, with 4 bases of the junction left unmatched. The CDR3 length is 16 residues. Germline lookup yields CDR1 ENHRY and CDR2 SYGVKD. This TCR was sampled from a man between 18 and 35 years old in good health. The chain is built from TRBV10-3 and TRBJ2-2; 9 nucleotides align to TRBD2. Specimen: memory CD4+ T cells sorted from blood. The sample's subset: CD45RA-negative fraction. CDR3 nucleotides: TGTGCCATCAGTGAGTCGCCTAGCGGGGTAACCGGGGAGCTGTTTTTT. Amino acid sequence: CAISESPSGVTGELFF.